These 11 T cell receptor beta chains share one sample of origin, sequenced in a study of blood T cell repertoires in COVID-19. TCRdb keeps only in-frame clones here, not all; method: immunoSEQ multiplex PCR. The sample has approximately 66,000 clones, about 82% seen once. The sequenced sample consisted of peripheral blood. These receptor sequences come from a man in his fifties with active COVID-19.

The chain recombines TRBV18 with TRBJ2-6, with TRBD1 matching over 9 bases. The germline V gene has CDR1 KGHSH and CDR2 LQKENI. V shed 2 bases and J 2 bases; nucleotides not matched to a gene: 7. The CDR3 extends over 18 amino acids. Here the CDR3 DNA reads TGTGCCAGCTCACCAATCGGACAGGGGACAACTGGGGCCAACGTCCTGACTTTC. It specifies CASSPIGQGTTGANVLTF. The entire variable domain, with the rest obtained from reference TRBV18 and TRBJ2-6, is as follows: NAGVMQNPRHLVRRRGQEARLRCSPMKGHSHVYWYRQLPEEGLKFMVYLQKENIIDESGMPKERFSAEFPKEGPSILRIQQVVRGDSAAYFCASSPIGQGTTGANVLTFGAGSRLTVL.

The chain is built from TRBV7-2 and TRBJ1-5; possible D gene TRBD1, 5 bases. V gave up 1 base and J gave up 0 bases, with 10 bases separating them. Germline CDR1 SGHTA, CDR2 FQGNSA. The CDR3 runs to 16 residues. The CDR3 bases are TGTGCCAGCAGCTTAGTAAGGGGACTTAGCAATCAGCCCCAGCATTTT. Protein: CASSLVRGLSNQPQHF.

This clone has just one count. The chain uses TRBV10-3 and TRBJ1-5; D gene unclear. This CDR3 region has 15 residues. Germline-derived CDR1 and CDR2 are ENHRY and SYGVKD. V gave up 0 bases and J gave up 2 bases, with 8 bases separating them. The CDR3 coding sequence is TGTGCCATCAGTGAGTCTGGCATCCGCAATCAGCCCCAGCATTTT. It is translated as CAISESGIRNQPQHF.

The rearrangement uses TRBV7-3 and TRBJ2-5, with 8 bases lining up with TRBD2. The CDR3 extends over 13 amino acids. From germline, CDR1 is SGHTA and CDR2 FQGTGA. V lost 5 bases, J lost 5 bases, and 4 bases stayed unmatched. The CDR3 sequence is CASSPGGPETQYF. The CDR3 nucleotides read TGTGCCAGCAGCCCGGGGGGGCCGGAGACCCAGTACTTC.

This chain joins TRBV12-3 or TRBV12-4 and TRBJ1-2; D call uncertain. The CDR3 length is 11 residues. Trimming removed 3 bases at V and 4 bases at J, with 3 bases between. CDR3 nucleotides: TGTGCCAGCAGTTTCGGCTATGGCTACACCTTC. It is translated as CASSFGYGYTF.

The table lists this clone with a few counts. This rearrangement joins TRBV3-1 (or the pseudogene TRBV3-2) to TRBJ2-3; 12 bases agree with TRBD2. This CDR3 region has 16 residues. The germline V gene encodes CDR1 LGHDT and CDR2 YNNKEL (reference sequence). V lost 5 bases to trimming and J lost 2 bases; unmatched junction nucleotides: 5. The CDR3 DNA follows: TGTGCCAGCAGCAGACGGACTAGCGGGACCACAGATACGCAGTATTTT. Translation gives CASSRRTSGTTDTQYF.

This chain connects TRBV6-5 to TRBJ2-5; 9 bases are a match to TRBD1. The length of the CDR3 is 13 residues. CDR1 is MNHEY, CDR2 SVGAGI, per germline. V lost 6 bases to trimming and J lost 5 bases; unmatched junction nucleotides: 4. The CDR3 spells CASSRDRDETQYF. In DNA, the CDR3 is TGTGCCAGCAGCCGGGACAGGGATGAGACCCAGTACTTC.

This chain connects TRBV5-1 to TRBJ1-5; perhaps TRBD1 as D (5 bases). Germline-derived CDR1 and CDR2 are SGHRS and YFSETQ. The CDR3 has 13 residues. The ends were cut back, 4 bases at V and 6 bases at J, with 11 bases in the middle. The CDR3 region has the DNA TGCGCCAGCAGCGCAGGGATGGGTCAGCCCCAGCATTTT. Protein sequence: CASSAGMGQPQHF.

The J gene is TRBJ2-1, the V gene TRBV10-2, with 9 nucleotides matching TRBD2. In germline, CDR1 is WSHSY, CDR2 SAAADI. Trimming removed 4 bases from V and 6 bases from J; junction bases left unmatched: 4. This CDR3 spans 14 amino acids. CDR3 loop: CASSVTSGFNEQFF. The CDR3 nucleotides are TGCGCCAGCAGTGTGACTAGCGGATTCAATGAGCAGTTCTTC.

The chain employs TRBV5-1 and TRBJ2-5, with D perhaps TRBD2 (5 bases). Germline CDR1 SGHRS, CDR2 YFSETQ. CDR3 length equals 14 residues. V was clipped by 3 bases and J by 0 bases, with 9 bases between them. The CDR3 protein is CASSSGLYQETQYF. The CDR3 region has the DNA TGCGCCAGCAGCTCAGGACTGTACCAAGAGACCCAGTACTTC.

This chain links TRBV10-3 with TRBJ1-2, with TRBD1 matching 7 bases. CDR3 length equals 13 residues. Germline V gives CDR1 ENHRY, CDR2 SYGVKD. V dropped 3 bases and J dropped 6; count of bases not matched to a gene: 4. This chain's CDR3 is CAISERDSHGYTF. The CDR3 bases are TGTGCCATCAGTGAAAGGGACAGCCATGGCTACACCTTC.